This passage covers 12 T cell receptor beta chains from one sample sequenced in a study of shared clonotypes between healthy human individuals. Terminally differentiated effector memory CD45RA+ cells were excluded by CCR7 positive selection of CD45RO-negative cells. TCRdb keeps only in-frame clones here, not all; method: immunoSEQ multiplex PCR. The sample has about 2 million clones, approximately 95% seen once; the top ten hold around 1.1%. Sequencing used naive CD8+ T cells sorted from blood. The receptors stem from a man aged 18 to 35 in good health.

The chain combines TRBV23-1 with TRBJ2-7; D perhaps matches TRBD1 (5 bases). TRBV23-1 falls under the ORF class, with uncertain function. The V end was cut by 4 bases, the J end by 3 bases, with 7 bases between. The CDR3 extends over 12 amino acids. The CDR3 sequence: CASSPDSYEQYF. CDR3 DNA: TGCGCCAGCAGTCCAGACAGCTACGAGCAGTACTTC.

Note on this clone: This sample includes further DNA sequences coding for the same CDR3. V usage is TRBV7-9 and J usage is TRBJ2-7, with D perhaps matching TRBD2 (6 bases). With 5 bases removed from V and 4 bases from J, the gap between germline ends came to 9 bases. Germline lookup yields CDR1 SEHNR and CDR2 FQNEAQ (reference sequence). The CDR3 covers 12 residues. DNA for the CDR3: TGTGCCAGCAGCCACGCGGGATACGAGCAGTACTTC. This encodes CASSHAGYEQYF.

This clone was detected a few times. The chain is built from TRBV7-2 and TRBJ2-7; possibly TRBD1 or TRBD2 for D (5 bases each). The CDR3 contains 13 residues. Germline V gene lookup returns CDR1 SGHTA and CDR2 FQGNSA. Trimming left V 1 base short and J 4 bases short, with 8 bases between. DNA for the CDR3: TGTGCCAGCAGCTTAGTGGGACGGTACGAGCAGTACTTC. This gives the protein CASSLVGRYEQYF.

The J gene is TRBJ1-2, the V gene TRBV19, with 8 positions matching TRBD1. This CDR3 is 15 amino acids long. The germline V gene has CDR1 LNHDA and CDR2 SQIVND (reference sequence). Trimming removed 5 bases from V and 6 bases from J; junction bases left unmatched: 11. The DNA of the CDR3 is TGTGCCAGTAGTCCGGACAGGGAGGGATTAGATGGCTACACCTTC. The encoded protein is CASSPDREGLDGYTF. The full variable domain, in which reference TRBV19 and TRBJ1-2 provide the parts outside the CDR3, is DGGITQSPKYLFRKEGQNVTLSCEQNLNHDAMYWYRQDPGQGLRLIYYSQIVNDFQKGDIAEGYSVSREKKESFPLTVTSAQKNPTAFYLCASSPDREGLDGYTFGSGTRLTVV.

The V and J genes are TRBV4-1 and TRBJ2-2; D is undetermined. Germline lookup yields CDR1 MGHRA and CDR2 YSYEKL. V was pared by 2 bases and J by 8 bases, with 9 bases between. This CDR3 contains 13 residues. The CDR3 sequence: CASSQFGGGELFF. In nucleotides, the CDR3 is TGCGCCAGCAGCCAATTTGGTGGAGGGGAGCTGTTTTTT.

V and J are TRBV6-8 and TRBJ2-3, with 13 bases aligning to TRBD2. The V gene's germline CDR1 is MNHGY and CDR2 SAAAGT. The CDR3 is made up of 20 amino acids. V gave up 2 bases and J gave up 5 bases; unmatched junction bases: 16. The CDR3 DNA follows: TGTGCCAGCAGTTACCCAACCGGGACTAGCGGGATGCCTGCTGGAGATACGCAGTATTTT. Translated: CASSYPTGTSGMPAGDTQYF.

The V call is TRBV27, the J call TRBJ2-7; 9 bases agree with TRBD2. Germline CDR1 is MNHEY and CDR2 is SMNVEV (reference sequence). The junction had 2 bases not matched to a gene; V was cut back by 3 bases and J by 2 bases. CDR3 length equals 14 residues. The CDR3 is CASSLVAGAYEQYF. CDR3 in DNA: TGTGCCAGCAGTTTGGTAGCGGGGGCCTACGAGCAGTACTTC.

V gene TRBV19 combines with J gene TRBJ2-5; D uncertain. Germline lookup yields CDR1 LNHDA and CDR2 SQIVND (reference sequence). With 5 bases removed from V and 2 bases from J, the gap between germline ends came to 9 bases. This CDR3 comprises 13 residues. The CDR3 nucleotides read TGTGCCAGTAGTTTCACCGAACAAGAGACCCAGTACTTC. Amino acid sequence: CASSFTEQETQYF.

This rearrangement joins TRBV10-3 to TRBJ1-2; D might be TRBD1 (5 bases). The germline V and J ends were trimmed by 6 bases and 1 base, with 15 bases remaining between them. CDR3 size: 15 residues. CDR1 ENHRY and CDR2 SYGVKD come from the germline V gene. CDR3 sequence (DNA): TGTGCCATCAGAGTCGCCGGGGGGGATAACTATGGCTACACCTTC. Translating gives CAIRVAGGDNYGYTF.

J is TRBJ1-5 and V is TRBV5-4, with D maybe TRBD1 (5 bases). V was cut by 0 bases and J by 4 bases, with 11 bases left in between. The CDR3 length is 15 residues. Germline V gene sequence: CDR1 SGHNT, CDR2 YYREEE (reference sequence). For the CDR3, the DNA is TGTGCCAGCAGCTTGGCCGGAGAGGGGAATCAGCCCCAGCATTTT. Protein: CASSLAGEGNQPQHF.

This clone was observed once. The chain is built from TRBV7-8 and TRBJ2-1; 9 bases agree with TRBD2. CDR1 is SGHVS, CDR2 FQNEAQ, per germline. J was trimmed by 1 base and V by 4 bases; bases with no gene match: 11. The CDR3 contains 18 residues. The CDR3 here is CASSSLLAGVTSYNEQFF. The CDR3 region has the DNA TGTGCCAGCAGCTCTCTACTAGCGGGTGTCACGTCCTACAATGAGCAGTTCTTC.

This chain uses TRBV7-2 with TRBJ1-6; D is ambiguous. Germline V gives CDR1 SGHTA, CDR2 FQGNSA. Trimming pared 4 bases from V and 9 bases from J, leaving 13 bases between. CDR3 size: 14 residues. CDR3 sequence: CASSYDDEISPLHF. The DNA for the CDR3 is TGTGCCAGCAGCTACGACGACGAAATTTCACCCCTCCACTTT.